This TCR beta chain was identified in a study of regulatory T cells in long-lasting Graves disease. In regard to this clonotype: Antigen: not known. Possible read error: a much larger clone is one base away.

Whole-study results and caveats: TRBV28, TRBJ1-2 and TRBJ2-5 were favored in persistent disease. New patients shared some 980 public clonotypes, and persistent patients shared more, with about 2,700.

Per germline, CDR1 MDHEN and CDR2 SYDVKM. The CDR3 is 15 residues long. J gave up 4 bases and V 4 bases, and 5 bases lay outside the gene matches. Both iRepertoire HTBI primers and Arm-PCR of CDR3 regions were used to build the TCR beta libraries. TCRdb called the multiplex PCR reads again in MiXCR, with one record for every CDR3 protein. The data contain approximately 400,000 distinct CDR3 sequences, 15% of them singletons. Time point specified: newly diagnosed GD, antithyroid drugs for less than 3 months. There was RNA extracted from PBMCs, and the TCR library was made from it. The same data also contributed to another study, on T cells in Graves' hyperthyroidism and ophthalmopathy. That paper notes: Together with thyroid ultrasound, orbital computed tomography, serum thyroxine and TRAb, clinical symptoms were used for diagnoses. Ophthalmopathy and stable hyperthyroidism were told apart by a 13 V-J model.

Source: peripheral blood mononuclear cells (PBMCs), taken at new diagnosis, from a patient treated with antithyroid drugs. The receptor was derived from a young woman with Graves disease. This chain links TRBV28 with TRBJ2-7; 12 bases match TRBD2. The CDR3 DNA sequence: TGTGCCAGCAGTTACTCGACTAGCGGGAGATACGAGCAGTACTTC. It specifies CASSYSTSGRYEQYF.